This T cell receptor beta chain was observed in a study of blood T cell repertoires in COVID-19. Source study methods: Estimated nucleated cell counts came from reference gene primer amplification. Clones were sequenced by immunoSEQ multiplex PCR, and TCRdb holds only the in-frame ones, with some missing. V and J calls plus clone size are reproduced from that table; the DNA served to infer D and trimming. The sample gives fewer than 90,000 clones, more than 90% of which show up once; around 4.7% is in the top ten. The CDR3 sequence is 15 residues long. V was clipped by 0 bases and J by 4 bases, with 10 bases between them. CDR1 WNHNN and CDR2 SYGVQD come from the germline V gene (reference sequence). This clone was picked up a small number of times.

The specimen was peripheral blood. This receptor was taken from a human donor with active COVID-19. The donor label of this sample is uncertain. V usage is TRBV10-1 and J usage is TRBJ1-5, with D maybe TRBD1 (5 bases). The CDR3 spells CASSESCKGNQPQHF. The CDR3, as DNA: TGCGCCAGCAGTGAGTCGTGTAAGGGGAATCAGCCCCAGCATTTT.